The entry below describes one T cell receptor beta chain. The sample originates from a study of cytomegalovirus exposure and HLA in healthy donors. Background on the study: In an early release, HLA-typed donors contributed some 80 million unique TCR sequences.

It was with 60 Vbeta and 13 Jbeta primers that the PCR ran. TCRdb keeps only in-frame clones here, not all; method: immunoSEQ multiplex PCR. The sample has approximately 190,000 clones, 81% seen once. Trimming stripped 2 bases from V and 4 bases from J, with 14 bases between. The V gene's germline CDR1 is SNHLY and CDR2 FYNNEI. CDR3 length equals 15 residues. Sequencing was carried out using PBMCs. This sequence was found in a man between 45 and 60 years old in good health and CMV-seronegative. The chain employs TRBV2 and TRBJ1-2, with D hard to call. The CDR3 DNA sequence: TGTGCCAGCAGTGAATGGGGAGGCCGGGGCTATGGCTACACCTTC. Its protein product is CASSEWGGRGYGYTF.